This TCR beta chain was obtained from a study of T cell repertoires in cytomegalovirus infection. Study-level information: Through public TCR beta signatures, both CMV infection and matching HLA type were indicated. Study-level results: There were carriers of CMV plus the relevant HLA, and cumulative public TCR beta family frequency identified them. HLA-C-restricted CMV clonotypes gave the most frequent clonotype in two of eight donors.

This clonotype came up many times. No antigen is known for it. Trimming stripped 3 bases from V and 8 bases from J, with 22 bases between. The CDR3 has 16 residues. Germline-derived CDR1 and CDR2 are SEHNR and FQNEAQ (reference sequence). TCRdb recomputed calls from the reads with MiXCR, one row per CDR3 protein. The table has under 150,000 distinct CDR3 sequences, 8.8% seen once. This receptor was taken from a human donor in good health (CMV status not recorded). Some clones in this sample may be carry-over from other donors' samples. The chain combines TRBV7-9 with TRBJ1-2; D possibly corresponds to TRBD1 (6 bases). Sequences were obtained from PBMCs. CDR3 nucleotides: TGTGCCAGCAGCTTCGGACCCGGGACACGCAATGGGGGCTACACCTTC. This translates into CASSFGPGTRNGGYTF.